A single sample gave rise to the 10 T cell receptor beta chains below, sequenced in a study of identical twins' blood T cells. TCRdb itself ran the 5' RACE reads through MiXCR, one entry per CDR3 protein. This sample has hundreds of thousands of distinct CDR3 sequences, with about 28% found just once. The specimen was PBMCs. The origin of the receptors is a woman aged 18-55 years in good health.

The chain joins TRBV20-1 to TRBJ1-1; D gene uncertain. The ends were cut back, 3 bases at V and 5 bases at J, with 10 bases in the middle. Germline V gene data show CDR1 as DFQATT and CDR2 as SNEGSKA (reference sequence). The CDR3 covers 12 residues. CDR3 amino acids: CSASRVSTEAFF. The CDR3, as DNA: TGCAGTGCTAGCAGAGTCTCTACTGAAGCTTTCTTT.

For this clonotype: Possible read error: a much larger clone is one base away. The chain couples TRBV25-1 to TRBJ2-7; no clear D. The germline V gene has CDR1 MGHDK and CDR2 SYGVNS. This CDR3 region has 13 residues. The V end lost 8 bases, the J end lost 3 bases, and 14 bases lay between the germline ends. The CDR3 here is CASLPDEDYEQYF. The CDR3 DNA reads TGTGCCAGCTTACCTGACGAGGACTACGAGCAGTACTTC.

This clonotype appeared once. This CDR3 is CASSRQKSTYNSPLHF. The DNA of the CDR3 is TGTGCCAGCAGCCGACAGAAATCCACCTATAATTCACCCCTCCACTTT. The V call is TRBV6-5, the J call TRBJ1-6; D is possibly TRBD1 (5 bases). This CDR3 contains 16 residues. The V gene's germline CDR1 is MNHEY and CDR2 SVGAGI. V shed 6 bases and J shed 2 bases, with 14 bases lying between them.

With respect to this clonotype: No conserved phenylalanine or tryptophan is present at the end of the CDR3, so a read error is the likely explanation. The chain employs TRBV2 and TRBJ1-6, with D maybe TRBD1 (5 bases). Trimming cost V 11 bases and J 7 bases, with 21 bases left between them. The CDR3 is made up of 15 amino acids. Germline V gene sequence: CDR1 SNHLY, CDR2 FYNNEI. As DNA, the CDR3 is TGTGCCGCCCGGAAGTGGGGACCTTTGAATTCACCCCTCCACCTT. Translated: CAARKWGPLNSPLHL.

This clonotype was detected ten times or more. The CDR3 reads CSVLDVYGYTF. CDR3 nucleotide sequence: TGCAGCGTTTTGGATGTCTATGGCTACACCTTC. The chain employs TRBV29-1 and TRBJ1-2; D gene ambiguous. Germline CDR1 and CDR2: SQVTM and ANQGSEA. The CDR3 is 11 residues long. Between the trimmed V and J ends, which lost 5 bases and 4 bases, there was a span of 8 bases.

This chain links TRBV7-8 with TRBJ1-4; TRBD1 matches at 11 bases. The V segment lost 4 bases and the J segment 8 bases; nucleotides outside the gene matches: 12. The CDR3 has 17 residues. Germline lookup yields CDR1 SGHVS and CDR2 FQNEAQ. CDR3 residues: CASSSGQGVTHREKLFF. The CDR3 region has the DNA TGTGCCAGCAGCTCGGGACAGGGGGTAACCCACAGGGAAAAACTGTTTTTT.

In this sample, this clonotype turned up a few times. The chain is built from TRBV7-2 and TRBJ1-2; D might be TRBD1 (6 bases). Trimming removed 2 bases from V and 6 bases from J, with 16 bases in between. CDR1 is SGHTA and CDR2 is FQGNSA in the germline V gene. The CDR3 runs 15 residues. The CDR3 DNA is TGTGCCAGCAGCTTATCCAGACAGGCTAGAGATGGCTACACCTTC. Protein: CASSLSRQARDGYTF. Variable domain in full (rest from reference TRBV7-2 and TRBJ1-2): GAGVSQSPSNKVTEKGKDVELRCDPISGHTALYWYRQSLGQGLEFLIYFQGNSAPDKSGLPSDRFSAERTGGSVSTLTIQRTQQEDSAVYLCASSLSRQARDGYTFGSGTRLTVV.

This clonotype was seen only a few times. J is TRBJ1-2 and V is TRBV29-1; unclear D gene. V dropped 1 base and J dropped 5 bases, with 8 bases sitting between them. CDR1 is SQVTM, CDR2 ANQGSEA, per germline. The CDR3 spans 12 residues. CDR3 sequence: CSVEGRLYGYTF. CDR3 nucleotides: TGCAGCGTTGAAGGCCGGCTATATGGCTACACCTTC. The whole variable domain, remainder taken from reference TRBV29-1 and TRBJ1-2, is SAVISQKPSRDICQRGTSLTIQCQVDSQVTMMFWYRQQPGQSLTLIATANQGSEATYESGFVIDKFPISRPNLTFSTLTVSNMSPEDSSIYLCSVEGRLYGYTFGSGTRLTVV.

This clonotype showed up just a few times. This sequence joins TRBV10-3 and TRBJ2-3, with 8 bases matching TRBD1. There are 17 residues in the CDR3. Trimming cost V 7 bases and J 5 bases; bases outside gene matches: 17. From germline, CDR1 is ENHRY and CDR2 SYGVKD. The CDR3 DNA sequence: TGTGCCATCAACGGTGGGCAGGGGGCGCCCACGGGAGATACGCAGTATTTT. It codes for CAINGGQGAPTGDTQYF.

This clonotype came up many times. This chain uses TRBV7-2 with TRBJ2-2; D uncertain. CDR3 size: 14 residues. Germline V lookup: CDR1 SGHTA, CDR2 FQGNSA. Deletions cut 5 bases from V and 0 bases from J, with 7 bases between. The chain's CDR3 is CASSGFANTGELFF. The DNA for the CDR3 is TGTGCCAGCAGCGGGTTCGCGAACACCGGGGAGCTGTTTTTT.